This TCR beta chain was retrieved from a study of T cells after posttransplantation cyclophosphamide. This clone was seen ten or more times. Sequenced by immunoSEQ multiplex PCR; TCRdb stores in-frame clones only, minus some. The specimen has about 25,000 clones, none found just once. Germline values: CDR1 GTSNPN, CDR2 SVGIG (reference sequence). The CDR3 is made up of 15 amino acids. The V end was cut by 1 base, the J end by 7 bases, with 17 bases between. Sequencing input: PBMCs. V is TRBV30 and J is TRBJ1-5; D may be TRBD1 (5 bases). The source of this sequence is a woman between 50 and 59 years old in good health, CMV-negative, and a related stem cell transplant donor. In nucleotides, the CDR3 is TGTGCCTGGAGTGAGCCGGGACTAGGAAAACAGCCCCAGCATTTT. This encodes CAWSEPGLGKQPQHF.